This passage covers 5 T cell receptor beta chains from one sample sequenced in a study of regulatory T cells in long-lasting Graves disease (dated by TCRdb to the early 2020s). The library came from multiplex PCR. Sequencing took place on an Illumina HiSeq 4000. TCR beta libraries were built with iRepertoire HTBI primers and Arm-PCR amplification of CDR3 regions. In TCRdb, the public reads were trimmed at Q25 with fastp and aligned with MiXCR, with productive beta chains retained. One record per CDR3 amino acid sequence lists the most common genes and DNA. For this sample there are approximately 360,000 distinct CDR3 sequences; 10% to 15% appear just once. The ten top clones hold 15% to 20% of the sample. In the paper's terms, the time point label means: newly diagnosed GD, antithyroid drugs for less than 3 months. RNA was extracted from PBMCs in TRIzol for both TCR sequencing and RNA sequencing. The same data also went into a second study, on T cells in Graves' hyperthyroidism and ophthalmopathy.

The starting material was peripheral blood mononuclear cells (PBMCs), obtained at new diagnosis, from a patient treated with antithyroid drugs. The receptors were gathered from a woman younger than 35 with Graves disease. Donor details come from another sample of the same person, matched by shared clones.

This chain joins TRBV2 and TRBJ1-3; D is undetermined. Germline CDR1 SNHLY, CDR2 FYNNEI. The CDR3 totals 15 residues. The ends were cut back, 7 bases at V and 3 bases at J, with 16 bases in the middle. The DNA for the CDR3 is TGTGCCAGCAAGGCCGACTCGTCGTTTGGAAACACCATATATTTT. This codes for CASKADSSFGNTIYF.

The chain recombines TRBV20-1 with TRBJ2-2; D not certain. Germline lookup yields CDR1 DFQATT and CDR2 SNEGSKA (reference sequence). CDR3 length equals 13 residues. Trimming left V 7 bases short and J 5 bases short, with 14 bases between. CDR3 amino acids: CSGKGPTTGELFF. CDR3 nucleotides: TGCAGTGGCAAGGGCCCCACGACCGGGGAGCTGTTTTTT.

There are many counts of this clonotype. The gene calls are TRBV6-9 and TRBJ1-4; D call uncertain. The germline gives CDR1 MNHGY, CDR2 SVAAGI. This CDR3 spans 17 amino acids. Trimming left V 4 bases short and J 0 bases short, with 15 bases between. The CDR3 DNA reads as TGTGCCAGCAGTTGGGCAAGCGATATTACAACTAATGAAAAACTGTTTTTT. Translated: CASSWASDITTNEKLFF.

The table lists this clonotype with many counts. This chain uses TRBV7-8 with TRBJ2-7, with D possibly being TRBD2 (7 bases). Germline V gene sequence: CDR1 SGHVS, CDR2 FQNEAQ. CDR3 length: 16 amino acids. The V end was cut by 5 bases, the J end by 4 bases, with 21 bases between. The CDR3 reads CASSPPPGRGNYEQYF. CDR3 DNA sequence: TGTGCCAGCAGCCCCCCCCCGGGGAGGGGGAATTACGAGCAGTACTTC.

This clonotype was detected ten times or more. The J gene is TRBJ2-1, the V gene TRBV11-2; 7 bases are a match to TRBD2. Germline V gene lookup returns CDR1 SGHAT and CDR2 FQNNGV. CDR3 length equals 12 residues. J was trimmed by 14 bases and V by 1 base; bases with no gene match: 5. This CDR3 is CASSLGGGGEFF. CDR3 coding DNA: TGTGCCAGCAGCTTAGGCGGGGGAGGAGAGTTCTTC.